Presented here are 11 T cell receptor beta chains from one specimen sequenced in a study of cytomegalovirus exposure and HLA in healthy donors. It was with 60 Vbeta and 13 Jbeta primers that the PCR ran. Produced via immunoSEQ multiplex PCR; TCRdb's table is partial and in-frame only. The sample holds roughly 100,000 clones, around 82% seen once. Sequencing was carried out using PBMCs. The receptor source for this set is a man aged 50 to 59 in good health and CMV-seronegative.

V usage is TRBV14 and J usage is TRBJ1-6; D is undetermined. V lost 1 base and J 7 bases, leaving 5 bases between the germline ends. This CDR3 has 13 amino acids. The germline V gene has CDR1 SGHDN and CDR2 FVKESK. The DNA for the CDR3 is TGTGCCAGCAGCCAAGTCCTGAATTCACCCCTCCACTTT. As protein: CASSQVLNSPLHF.

CDR3 in DNA: TGCGCCAGCAGCTCCGGGACTAGCGGGGGGAGGGGTGAGCAGTTCTTC. Residues: CASSSGTSGGRGEQFF. The chain combines TRBV5-1 with TRBJ2-1; TRBD2 aligns across 15 bases. The CDR3 is made up of 16 amino acids. The germline CDR1 and CDR2 sequences are SGHRS and YFSETQ. Trimming took 3 bases from V and 9 from J; bases not matched to a gene: 7.

CDR3 sequence reads: CASSQFSVANSPLHF. The CDR3 bases are TGTGCCAGCAGCCAATTCAGCGTGGCCAATTCACCCCTCCACTTT. The J gene is TRBJ1-6, the V gene TRBV5-6; D not certain. The germline gives CDR1 SGHDT, CDR2 YYEEEE. This CDR3 spans 15 amino acids. V was clipped by 4 bases and J by 7 bases, with 15 bases between them.

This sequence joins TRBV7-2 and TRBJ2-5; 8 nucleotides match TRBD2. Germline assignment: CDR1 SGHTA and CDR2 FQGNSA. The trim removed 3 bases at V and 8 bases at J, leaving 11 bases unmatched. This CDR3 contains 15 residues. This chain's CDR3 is CASSFQGLEGGTQYF. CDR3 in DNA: TGTGCCAGCAGCTTTCAGGGACTAGAGGGGGGAACCCAGTACTTC.

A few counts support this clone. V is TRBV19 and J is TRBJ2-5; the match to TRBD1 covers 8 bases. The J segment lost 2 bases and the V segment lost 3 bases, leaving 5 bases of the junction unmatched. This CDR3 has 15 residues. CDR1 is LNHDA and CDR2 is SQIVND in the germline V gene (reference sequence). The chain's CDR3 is CASSIPGTGQETQYF. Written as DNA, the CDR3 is TGTGCCAGTAGTATTCCCGGGACAGGACAAGAGACCCAGTACTTC.

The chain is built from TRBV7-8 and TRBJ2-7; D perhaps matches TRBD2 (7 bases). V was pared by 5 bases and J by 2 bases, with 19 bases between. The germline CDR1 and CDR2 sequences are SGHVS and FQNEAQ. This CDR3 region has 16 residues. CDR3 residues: CASSGGGGPMAYEQYV. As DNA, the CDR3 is TGTGCCAGCAGCGGAGGGGGGGGCCCTATGGCCTACGAGCAGTACGTC.

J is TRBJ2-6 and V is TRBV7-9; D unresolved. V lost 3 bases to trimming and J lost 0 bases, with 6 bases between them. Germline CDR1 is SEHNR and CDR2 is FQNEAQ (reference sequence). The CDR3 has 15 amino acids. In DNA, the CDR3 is TGTGCCAGCAGCTTTGACACCTCTGGGGCCAACGTCCTGACTTTC. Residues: CASSFDTSGANVLTF.

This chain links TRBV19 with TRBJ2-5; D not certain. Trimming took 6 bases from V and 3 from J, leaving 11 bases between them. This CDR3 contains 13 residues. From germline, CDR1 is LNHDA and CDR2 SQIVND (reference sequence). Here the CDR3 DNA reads TGTGCCAGTAGGAATTTTGGAGAAGAGACCCAGTACTTC. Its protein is CASRNFGEETQYF. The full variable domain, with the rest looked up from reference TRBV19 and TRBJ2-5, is DGGITQSPKYLFRKEGQNVTLSCEQNLNHDAMYWYRQDPGQGLRLIYYSQIVNDFQKGDIAEGYSVSREKKESFPLTVTSAQKNPTAFYLCASRNFGEETQYFGPGTRLLVL.

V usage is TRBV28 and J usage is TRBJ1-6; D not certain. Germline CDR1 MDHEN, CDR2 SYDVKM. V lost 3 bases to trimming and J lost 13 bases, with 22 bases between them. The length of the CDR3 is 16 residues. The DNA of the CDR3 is TGTGCCAGCAGTTTTCGACAAACCATACTTTTATTCCCCCTCCACTTT. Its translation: CASSFRQTILLFPLHF.

The chain's CDR3 is CASSSSLSVYQPQHF. The CDR3 DNA reads as TGTGCCAGCAGTTCTTCTTTATCGGTTTATCAGCCCCAGCATTTT. This chain joins TRBV2 and TRBJ1-5; D uncertain. Trimming cost V 5 bases and J 5 bases, with 16 bases left between them. Germline V lookup: CDR1 SNHLY, CDR2 FYNNEI. This CDR3 region has 15 residues.

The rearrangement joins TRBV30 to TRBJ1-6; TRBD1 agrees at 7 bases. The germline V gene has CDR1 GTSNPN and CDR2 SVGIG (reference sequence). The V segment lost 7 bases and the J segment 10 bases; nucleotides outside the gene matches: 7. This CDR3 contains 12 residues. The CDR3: CASTGVGSPLHF. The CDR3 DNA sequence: TGTGCCTCTACAGGGGTTGGCTCACCCCTCCACTTT.